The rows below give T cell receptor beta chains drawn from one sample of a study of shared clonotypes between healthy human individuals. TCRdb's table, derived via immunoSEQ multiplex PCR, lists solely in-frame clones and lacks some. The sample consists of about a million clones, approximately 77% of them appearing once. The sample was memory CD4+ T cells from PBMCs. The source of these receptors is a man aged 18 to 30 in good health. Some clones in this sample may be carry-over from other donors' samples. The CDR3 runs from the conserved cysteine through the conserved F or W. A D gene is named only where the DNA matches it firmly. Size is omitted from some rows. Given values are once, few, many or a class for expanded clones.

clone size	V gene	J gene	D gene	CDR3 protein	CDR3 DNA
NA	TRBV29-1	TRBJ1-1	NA	CSVAEMDTEALF	TGCAGCGTTGCTGAAATGGACACTGAAGCTTTATTT
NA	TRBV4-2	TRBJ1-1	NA	CASSQEVSGYSTEAFF	TGTGCCAGCAGCCAAGAGGTCTCGGGGTATTCCACTGAAGCTTTCTTT
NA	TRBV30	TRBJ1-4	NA	CAWSVTSGFGEKLFF	TGTGCCTGGAGTGTAACGTCAGGGTTCGGTGAAAAACTGTTTTTT
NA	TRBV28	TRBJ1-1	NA	CASSPSTGTQKAFF	TGTGCCAGCAGTCCCTCAACCGGGACGCAGAAAGCTTTCTTT
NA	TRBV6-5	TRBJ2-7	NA	CASSSTATAYEQYF	TGTGCCAGCAGTTCCACGGCAACGGCGTACGAGCAGTACTTC
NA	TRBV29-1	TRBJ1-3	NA	CSVGWGARSGNTIYF	TGCAGCGTTGGGTGGGGGGCACGCTCTGGAAACACCATATATTTT
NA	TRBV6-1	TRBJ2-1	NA	CASSEQVSGNEQFF	TGTGCCAGCAGTGAACAGGTCAGCGGCAATGAGCAGTTCTTC
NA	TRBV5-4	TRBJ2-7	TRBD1	CASSPEPGQGHEQYF	TGTGCCAGCAGCCCCGAGCCGGGACAGGGACACGAGCAGTACTTC
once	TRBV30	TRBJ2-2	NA	CAWSESGTSNTGELFF	TGTGCCTGGAGTGAATCCGGGACATCAAACACCGGGGAGCTGTTTTTT
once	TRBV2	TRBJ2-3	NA	CASNREVAGETDTQYF	TGTGCCAGCAATCGGGAGGTGGCAGGGGAAACAGATACGCAGTATTTT
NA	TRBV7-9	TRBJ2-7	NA	CASSFGGRISYEQYF	TGTGCCAGCAGCTTTGGGGGGAGGATCTCCTACGAGCAGTACTTC
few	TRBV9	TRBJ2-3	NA	CASSVAWADTQYF	TGTGCCAGCAGCGTAGCATGGGCAGATACGCAGTATTTT
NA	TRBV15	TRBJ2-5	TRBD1	CATSRVRTGGEETQYF	TGTGCCACCAGCAGAGTCAGGACAGGGGGAGAAGAGACCCAGTACTTC
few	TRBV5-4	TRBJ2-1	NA	CASSRGGGSSYNEQFF	TGTGCCAGCAGCCGCGGAGGGGGGAGCTCCTACAATGAGCAGTTCTTC
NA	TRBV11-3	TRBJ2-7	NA	CASSLSTGDSYEQYF	TGTGCCAGCAGCTTATCGACAGGAGACTCCTACGAGCAGTACTTC
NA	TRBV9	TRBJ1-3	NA	CASSVGRESGNTIYF	TGTGCCAGCAGCGTAGGGCGGGAATCTGGAAACACCATATATTTT
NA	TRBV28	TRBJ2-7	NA	CASSLLGEEQYF	TGTGCCAGCAGTTTACTCGGGGAAGAGCAGTACTTC
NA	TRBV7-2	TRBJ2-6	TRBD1	CASSLGGQGMAGANVLTF	TGTGCCAGCAGCTTAGGGGGACAGGGGATGGCTGGGGCCAACGTCCTGACTTTC
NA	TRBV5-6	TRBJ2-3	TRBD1	CASSTGTGARDTQYF	TGTGCCAGCAGCACAGGGACAGGGGCGCGGGATACGCAGTATTTT
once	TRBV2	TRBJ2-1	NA	CASSVTESGFF	TGTGCCAGCAGTGTCACCGAGTCGGGGTTCTTC
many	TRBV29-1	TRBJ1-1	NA	CSGRGTHMNTEAFF	TGCAGCGGCAGAGGGACTCACATGAACACTGAAGCTTTCTTT
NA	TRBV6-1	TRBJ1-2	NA	CASSEAGPHYGYTF	TGTGCCAGCAGTGAAGCGGGACCCCACTATGGCTACACCTTC
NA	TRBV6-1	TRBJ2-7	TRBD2	CASSEVQGQRDFTYEQYF	TGTGCCAGCAGTGAGGTCCAGGGCCAGCGGGATTTCACCTACGAGCAGTACTTC
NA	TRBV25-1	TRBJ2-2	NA	CASSEFQAGELFF	TGTGCCAGCAGTGAATTCCAGGCCGGGGAGCTGTTTTTT
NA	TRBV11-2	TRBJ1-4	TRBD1	CASSLGRTGPNEKLFF	TGTGCCAGCAGCTTAGGTCGGACAGGACCTAATGAAAAACTGTTTTTT
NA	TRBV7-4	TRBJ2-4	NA	CASSSLVAIQYF	TGTGCCAGCAGCTCCCTCGTGGCCATTCAGTACTTC
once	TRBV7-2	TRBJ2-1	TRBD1	CASSFAGTAYNEQFF	TGTGCCAGCAGCTTCGCCGGGACAGCCTACAATGAGCAGTTCTTC
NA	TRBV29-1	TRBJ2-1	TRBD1	CSVDGQVRDEQFF	TGCAGCGTTGACGGACAGGTCAGGGATGAGCAGTTCTTC
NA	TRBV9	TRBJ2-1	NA	CASSVSGAPGRSYNEQFF	TGTGCCAGCAGCGTATCGGGGGCGCCCGGTAGGTCCTACAATGAGCAGTTCTTC
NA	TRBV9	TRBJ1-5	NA	CASSPNPSDLQHF	TGTGCCAGCAGCCCTAACCCGTCAGATCTCCAGCATTTT
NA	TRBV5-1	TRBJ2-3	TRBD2	CASSPGGTELYTQYF	TGCGCCAGCAGCCCGGGGGGTACGGAGTTGTATACGCAGTATTTT
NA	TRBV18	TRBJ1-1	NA	CASSPRGAEAFF	TGTGCCAGCTCACCCAGGGGCGCTGAAGCTTTCTTT
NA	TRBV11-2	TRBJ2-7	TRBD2	CASSRDRAWEGEQYF	TGTGCCAGCAGCAGGGACCGGGCTTGGGAGGGCGAGCAGTACTTC
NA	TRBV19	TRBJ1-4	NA	CASSIPGAGEKLFF	TGTGCCAGTAGTATCCCGGGGGCAGGTGAAAAACTGTTTTTT
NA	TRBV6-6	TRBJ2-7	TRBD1	CASSHGQGSHEQYF	TGTGCCAGCAGCCATGGACAGGGTTCCCACGAGCAGTACTTC
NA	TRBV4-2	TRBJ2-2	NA	CASSQVMWRASANTGELFF	TGTGCCAGCAGCCAAGTGATGTGGCGGGCTAGCGCGAACACCGGGGAGCTGTTTTTT
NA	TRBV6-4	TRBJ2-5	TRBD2	CASKYLAGGPIETQYF	TGTGCCAGCAAGTATCTAGCGGGAGGGCCGATAGAGACCCAGTACTTC
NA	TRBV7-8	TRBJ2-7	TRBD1	CASSLVTGGAFGYEQYF	TGTGCCAGCAGCTTAGTGACAGGGGGCGCGTTCGGATACGAGCAGTACTTC
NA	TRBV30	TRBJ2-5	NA	CAWSYRTTGGETQYF	TGTGCCTGGAGCTACCGTACGACAGGAGGAGAGACCCAGTACTTC
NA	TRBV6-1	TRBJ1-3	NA	CASSVDRIPGNTIYF	TGTGCCAGCAGTGTTGACAGGATCCCTGGAAACACCATATATTTT
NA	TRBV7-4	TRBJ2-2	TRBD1	CASSYRDRDTGELFF	TGTGCCAGCAGCTACCGGGACAGGGATACCGGGGAGCTGTTTTTT
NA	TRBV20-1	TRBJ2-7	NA	CSVASSYEQYF	TGCAGTGTCGCGAGCTCCTACGAGCAGTACTTC
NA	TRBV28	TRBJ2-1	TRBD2	CASSLWASGRAGNEQFF	TGTGCCAGCAGTTTATGGGCTAGCGGGAGAGCTGGAAATGAGCAGTTCTTC
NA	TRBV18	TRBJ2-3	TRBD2	CASSQSGTSGREDSQYF	TGTGCCAGCTCACAATCCGGGACTAGCGGGAGAGAGGATTCGCAGTATTTT
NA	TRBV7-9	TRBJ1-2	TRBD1	CASSSGQGLNYGYTF	TGTGCCAGCAGCTCGGGACAGGGCCTTAACTATGGCTACACCTTC
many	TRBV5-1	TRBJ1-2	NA	CASSLTSNYGYTF	TGCGCCAGCAGCTTGACGTCTAACTATGGCTACACCTTC
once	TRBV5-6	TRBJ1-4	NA	CASSLFAPTNEKLFF	TGTGCCAGCAGCTTATTCGCCCCAACTAATGAAAAACTGTTTTTT
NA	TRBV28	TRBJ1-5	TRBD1	CASSSTGARGQPQHF	TGTGCCAGCAGCTCGACAGGGGCGCGAGGTCAGCCCCAGCATTTT